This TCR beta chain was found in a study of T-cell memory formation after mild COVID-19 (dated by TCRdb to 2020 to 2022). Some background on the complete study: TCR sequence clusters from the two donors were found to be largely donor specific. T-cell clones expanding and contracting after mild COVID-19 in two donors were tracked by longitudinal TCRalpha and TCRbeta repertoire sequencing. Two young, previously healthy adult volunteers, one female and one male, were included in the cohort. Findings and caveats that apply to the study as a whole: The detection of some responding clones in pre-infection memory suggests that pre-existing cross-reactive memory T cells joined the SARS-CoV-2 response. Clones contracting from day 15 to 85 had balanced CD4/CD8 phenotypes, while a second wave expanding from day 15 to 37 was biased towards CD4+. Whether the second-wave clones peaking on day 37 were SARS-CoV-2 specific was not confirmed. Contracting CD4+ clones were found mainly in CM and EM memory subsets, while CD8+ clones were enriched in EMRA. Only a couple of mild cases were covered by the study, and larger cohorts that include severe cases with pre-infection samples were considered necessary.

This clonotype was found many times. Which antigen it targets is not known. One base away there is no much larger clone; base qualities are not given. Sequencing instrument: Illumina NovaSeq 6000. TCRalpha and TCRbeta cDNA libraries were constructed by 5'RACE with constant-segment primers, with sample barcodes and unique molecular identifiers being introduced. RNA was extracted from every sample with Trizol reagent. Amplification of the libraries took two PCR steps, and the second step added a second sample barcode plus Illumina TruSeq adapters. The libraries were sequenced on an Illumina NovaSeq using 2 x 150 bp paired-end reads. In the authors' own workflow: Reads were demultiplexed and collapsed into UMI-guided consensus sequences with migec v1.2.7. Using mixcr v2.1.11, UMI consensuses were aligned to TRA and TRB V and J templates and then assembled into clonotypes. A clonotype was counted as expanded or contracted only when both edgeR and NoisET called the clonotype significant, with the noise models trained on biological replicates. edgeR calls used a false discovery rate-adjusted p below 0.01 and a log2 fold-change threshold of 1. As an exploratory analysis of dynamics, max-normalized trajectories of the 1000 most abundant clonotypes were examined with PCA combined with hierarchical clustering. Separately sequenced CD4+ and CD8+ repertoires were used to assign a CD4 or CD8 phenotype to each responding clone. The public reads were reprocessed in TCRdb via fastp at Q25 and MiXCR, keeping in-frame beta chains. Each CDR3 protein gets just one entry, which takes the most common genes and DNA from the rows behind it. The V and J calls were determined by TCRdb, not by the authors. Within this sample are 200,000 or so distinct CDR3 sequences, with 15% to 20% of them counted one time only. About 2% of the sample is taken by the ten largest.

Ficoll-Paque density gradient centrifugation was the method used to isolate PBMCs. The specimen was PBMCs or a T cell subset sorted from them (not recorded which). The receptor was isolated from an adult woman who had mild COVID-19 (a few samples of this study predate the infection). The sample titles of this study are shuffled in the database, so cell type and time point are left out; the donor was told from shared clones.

The base sequence is TGTGCCAGCAGCCATATCAGGGCTGGCACAGATACGCAGTATTTT. Its protein product is CASSHIRAGTDTQYF. This chain joins TRBV3-1 to TRBJ2-3, and perhaps TRBD1 as D gene, on 5 matching bases. Looking up the germline V gene (reference sequence) yields CDR1 LGHDT and CDR2 YNNKEL. Inclusive of the bounding cysteine and phenylalanine, the CDR3 is 15 residues long. The read is trimmed to its CDR3 DNA, 45 bases read in frame from base 1. The germline ends are 11 bases apart after V is trimmed by 3 bases and J by 1 base.